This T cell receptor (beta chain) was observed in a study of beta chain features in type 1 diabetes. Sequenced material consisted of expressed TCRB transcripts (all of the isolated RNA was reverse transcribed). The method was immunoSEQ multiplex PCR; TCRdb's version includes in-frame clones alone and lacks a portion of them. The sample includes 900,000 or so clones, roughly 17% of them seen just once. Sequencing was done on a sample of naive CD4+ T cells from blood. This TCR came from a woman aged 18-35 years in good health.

CDR3 DNA sequence: TGTGCCAGCAGTTACTCGCGGGGGGCCTACGAGCAGTACTTC. This sequence encodes CASSYSRGAYEQYF. V and J are TRBV6-5 and TRBJ2-7; 8 bases fit TRBD2. CDR3 size: 14 residues. Unmatched junction bases numbered 0, after V lost 0 bases and J lost 2 bases. Germline V CDR1 and CDR2: MNHEY, SVGAGI.